This record covers a single T cell receptor (beta chain). Germline V gene lookup returns CDR1 ENHRY and CDR2 SYGVKD. The CDR3 loop spans 16 amino acids. Losses at the gene ends were 4 bases for V and 0 bases for J; bases not matched to a gene: 3. Sequenced by immunoSEQ multiplex PCR; TCRdb stores in-frame clones only, minus some. The sample lists 160,000 or so clones, just over 90% seen once, with 1.8% in the top ten. This entry belongs to a study of T cell responses to AZD1222 COVID-19 vaccine. The V gene is TRBV10-3, the J gene TRBJ2-7; TRBD2 aligns across 13 bases. The sample in question was peripheral blood, obtained on day 0 of AZD1222 vaccination. The origin of this receptor is an adult in good health. The CDR3 sequence is CAISGGTSGNSYEQYF. DNA of the CDR3: TGTGCCATCAGTGGAGGGACTAGCGGGAACTCCTACGAGCAGTACTTC.